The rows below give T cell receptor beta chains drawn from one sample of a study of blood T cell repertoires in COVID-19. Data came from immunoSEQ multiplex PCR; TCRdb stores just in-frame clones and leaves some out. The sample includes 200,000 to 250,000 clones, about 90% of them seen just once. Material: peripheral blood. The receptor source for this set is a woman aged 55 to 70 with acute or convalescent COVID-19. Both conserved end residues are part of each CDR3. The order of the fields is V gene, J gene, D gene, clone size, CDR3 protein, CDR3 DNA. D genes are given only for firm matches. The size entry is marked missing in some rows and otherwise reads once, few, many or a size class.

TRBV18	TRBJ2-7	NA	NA	CASSPTQGFEQYF	TGTGCCAGCTCACCAACTCAGGGGTTCGAGCAGTACTTC
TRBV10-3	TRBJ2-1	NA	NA	CAITGQSHEQFF	TGTGCCATCACCGGACAGAGCCATGAGCAGTTCTTC
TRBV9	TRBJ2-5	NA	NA	CASSVTGTPQETQYF	TGTGCCAGCAGCGTTACAGGGACCCCACAAGAGACCCAGTACTTC
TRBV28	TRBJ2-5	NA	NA	CASSLTWAARTQYF	TGTGCCAGCAGTTTAACATGGGCCGCAAGGACCCAGTACTTC
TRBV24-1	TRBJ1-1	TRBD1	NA	CATHGGTGRNTEAFF	TGTGCCACTCATGGGGGGACAGGGAGGAACACTGAAGCTTTCTTT
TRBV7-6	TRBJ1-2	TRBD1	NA	CASSPGQTIVNYGYTF	TGTGCCAGCAGCCCGGGACAGACCATAGTTAACTATGGCTACACCTTC
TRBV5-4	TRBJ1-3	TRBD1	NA	CASSLKSGGHSGNTIYF	TGTGCCAGCAGCTTGAAGTCAGGGGGACACTCTGGAAACACCATATATTTT
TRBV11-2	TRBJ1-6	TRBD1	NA	CASSLRRDREHSPLHF	TGTGCCAGCAGCTTAAGGAGGGACAGGGAGCACTCACCCCTCCACTTT
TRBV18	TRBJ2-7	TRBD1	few	CASSPGAGTATYEQYF	TGTGCCAGCTCACCGGGCGCCGGGACAGCCACCTACGAGCAGTACTTC
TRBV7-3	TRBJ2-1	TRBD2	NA	CASSLTVAGTKGNEQFF	TGTGCCAGCAGCTTAACCGTAGCGGGGACGAAGGGAAATGAGCAGTTCTTC
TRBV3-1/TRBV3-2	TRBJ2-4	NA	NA	CASSPETGLKNIQYF	TGTGCCAGCAGCCCAGAAACAGGCCTCAAAAACATTCAGTACTTC
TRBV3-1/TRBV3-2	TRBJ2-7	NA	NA	CASSREGGYEQYF	TGTGCCAGCAGCCGGGAGGGGGGATACGAGCAGTACTTC
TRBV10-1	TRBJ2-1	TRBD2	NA	CASSLDSGRNNEQFF	TGCGCCAGCAGTCTCGATAGCGGGAGGAACAATGAGCAGTTCTTC
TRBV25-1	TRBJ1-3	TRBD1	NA	CASSVDRGRGNTIYF	TGTGCCAGCAGTGTTGACAGGGGCCGGGGAAACACCATATATTTT
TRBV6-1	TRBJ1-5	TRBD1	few	CASSDGTGEGSGPQHF	TGTGCCAGCAGTGATGGGACAGGCGAGGGGTCTGGGCCCCAGCATTTT
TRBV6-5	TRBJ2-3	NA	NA	CASSKRGHADTQYF	TGTGCCAGCAGCAAACGCGGCCACGCAGATACGCAGTATTTT
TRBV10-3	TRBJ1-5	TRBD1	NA	CAISENRGQPQHF	TGTGCCATCAGTGAAAACAGGGGTCAGCCCCAGCATTTT
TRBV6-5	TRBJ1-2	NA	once	CASSTTGNYGYTF	TGTGCCAGCAGCACGACTGGGAACTATGGCTACACCTTC
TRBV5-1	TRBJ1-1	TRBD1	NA	CASSWKDRVATEAFF	TGCGCCAGCAGCTGGAAGGACAGGGTGGCCACTGAAGCTTTCTTT
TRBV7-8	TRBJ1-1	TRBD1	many	CASSNRDRLLLNTEAFF	TGTGCCAGCAGCAACCGGGACAGACTACTATTGAACACTGAAGCTTTCTTT
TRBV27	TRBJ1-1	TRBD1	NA	CASSYRQGISEAFF	TGTGCCAGCAGTTACCGACAGGGGATTTCTGAAGCTTTCTTT
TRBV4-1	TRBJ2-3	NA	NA	CASSQDTGRYSDTQYF	TGCGCCAGCAGCCAAGATACGGGGAGGTACTCAGATACGCAGTATTTT
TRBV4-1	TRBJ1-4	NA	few	CASSRTVATNEKLFF	TGCGCCAGCAGCCGCACAGTCGCCACTAATGAAAAACTGTTTTTT
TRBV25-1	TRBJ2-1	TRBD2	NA	CASRPASGGGGNEQFF	TGTGCCAGCAGACCGGCTAGCGGGGGCGGGGGCAATGAGCAGTTCTTC
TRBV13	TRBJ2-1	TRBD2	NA	CASSFPRTSGSSYNEQFF	TGTGCCAGCAGCTTCCCCCGGACTAGCGGGAGCTCCTACAATGAGCAGTTCTTC
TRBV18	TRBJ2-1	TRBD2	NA	CASSFFRTSGSSNEQFF	TGTGCCAGCTCCTTTTTCAGGACTAGCGGGAGTTCGAATGAGCAGTTCTTC
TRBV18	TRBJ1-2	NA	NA	CASSPQQETNYGYTF	TGTGCCAGCTCACCTCAACAGGAGACCAACTATGGCTACACCTTC
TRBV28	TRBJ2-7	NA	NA	CASSFGAGPPYEQYF	TGTGCCAGCAGTTTTGGGGCAGGGCCTCCCTACGAGCAGTACTTC
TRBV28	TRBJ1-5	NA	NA	CASTFQGQHNQPQHF	TGTGCCAGCACGTTTCAGGGCCAACACAATCAGCCCCAGCATTTT
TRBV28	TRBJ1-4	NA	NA	CASSLGYRVGNNEKLFF	TGTGCCAGCAGTCTGGGTTACAGGGTAGGGAATAATGAAAAACTGTTTTTT
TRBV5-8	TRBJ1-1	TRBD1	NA	CASSLGRGLTEAFF	TGTGCCAGCAGCTTGGGCAGGGGGCTAACTGAAGCTTTCTTT
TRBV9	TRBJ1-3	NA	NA	CASSVEQSSGNTIYF	TGTGCCAGCAGCGTAGAACAGAGCTCTGGAAACACCATATATTTT
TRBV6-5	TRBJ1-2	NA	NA	CASRAQTGYYGYTF	TGTGCCAGCAGGGCCCAGACAGGTTACTATGGCTACACCTTC
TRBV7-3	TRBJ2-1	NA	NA	CASSLGWLAPDNEQFF	TGTGCCAGCAGCTTAGGATGGCTAGCCCCTGACAATGAGCAGTTCTTC
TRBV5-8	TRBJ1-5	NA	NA	CASSLEGARDQPQHF	TGTGCCAGCAGCTTGGAAGGGGCTAGGGATCAGCCCCAGCATTTT
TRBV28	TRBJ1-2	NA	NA	CASSLGGGAGYGYTF	TGTGCCAGCAGTTTAGGTGGAGGGGCGGGATATGGCTACACCTTC
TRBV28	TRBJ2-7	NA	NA	CASSFAGGRVEQYF	TGTGCCAGCAGTTTTGCCGGGGGGCGCGTCGAGCAGTACTTC
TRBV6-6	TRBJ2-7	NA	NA	CASTSTSSYEQYF	TGTGCCAGCACCTCGACATCCTCCTACGAGCAGTACTTC
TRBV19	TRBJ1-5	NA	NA	CASKRGTSYSNQPQHF	TGTGCCAGTAAGAGGGGGACCTCATATAGCAATCAGCCCCAGCATTTT
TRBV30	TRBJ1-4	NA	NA	CAWSVLTATNEKLFF	TGTGCCTGGAGCGTTTTGACAGCAACTAATGAAAAACTGTTTTTT
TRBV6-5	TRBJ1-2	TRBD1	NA	CASSYSSGQGKYGYTF	TGTGCCAGCAGTTACTCGTCAGGACAGGGAAAATATGGCTACACCTTC
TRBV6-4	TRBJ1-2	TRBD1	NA	CASSAGTGGHNYGYTF	TGTGCCAGCAGCGCCGGGACAGGGGGTCATAACTATGGCTACACCTTC
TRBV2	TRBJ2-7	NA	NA	CASILTGVNEQYF	TGTGCCAGCATTTTGACGGGGGTAAACGAGCAGTACTTC
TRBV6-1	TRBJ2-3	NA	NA	CASSEVVIGTDTQYF	TGTGCCAGCAGTGAAGTAGTGATTGGCACAGATACGCAGTATTTT
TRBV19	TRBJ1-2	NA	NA	CASSWVEGSKRDGYTF	TGTGCCAGTAGCTGGGTGGAGGGGTCTAAACGGGATGGCTACACCTTC
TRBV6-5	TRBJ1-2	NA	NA	CASSYQQFGYGYTF	TGTGCCAGCAGTTACCAACAGTTTGGCTATGGCTACACCTTC
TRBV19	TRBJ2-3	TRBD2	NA	CASSAGTSGSTDTQYF	TGTGCCAGTAGCGCCGGGACTAGCGGGAGCACAGATACGCAGTATTTT
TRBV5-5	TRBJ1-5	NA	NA	CASSLGLVRNQPQHF	TGTGCCAGCAGCTTGGGACTGGTGCGCAATCAGCCCCAGCATTTT
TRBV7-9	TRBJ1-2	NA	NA	CASSLQGPRYGYTF	TGTGCCAGCAGCTTACAGGGGCCACGCTATGGCTACACCTTC
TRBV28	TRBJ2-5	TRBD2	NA	CASSTTSGGLWSQYF	TGTGCCAGCAGTACGACTAGCGGAGGCCTTTGGTCCCAGTACTTC
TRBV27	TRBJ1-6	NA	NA	CASSSQTNNSPLHF	TGTGCCAGCAGTTCCCAAACAAATAATTCACCCCTCCACTTT
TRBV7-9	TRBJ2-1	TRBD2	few	CASSKTSGRGNEQFF	TGTGCCAGCAGCAAGACTAGCGGGAGGGGCAATGAGCAGTTCTTC
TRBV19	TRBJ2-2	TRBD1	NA	CASSAGQGAVGELFF	TGTGCCAGTAGTGCGGGACAGGGGGCTGTCGGGGAGCTGTTTTTT
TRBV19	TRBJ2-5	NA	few	CASSSLDRQETQYF	TGTGCCAGTAGTTCCTTGGACAGACAAGAGACCCAGTACTTC
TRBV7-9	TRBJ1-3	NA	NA	CASSFQTGYTNTIYF	TGTGCCAGCAGCTTCCAGACAGGTTATACGAACACCATATATTTT
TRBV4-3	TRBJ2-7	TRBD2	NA	CASSQGLGLAGTYEQYF	TGCGCCAGCAGCCAAGGGCTGGGACTAGCGGGCACCTACGAGCAGTACTTC
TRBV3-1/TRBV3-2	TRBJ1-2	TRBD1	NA	CASRGPGTEGTGFYGYTF	TGTGCCAGCAGAGGTCCCGGGACAGAAGGAACTGGGTTCTATGGCTACACCTTC